This T cell receptor beta chain stems from a study of shared clonotypes between healthy human individuals. Study background: A few men and a couple of women, aged 18 to 49, were donors.

Clones were sequenced by immunoSEQ multiplex PCR, and TCRdb holds only the in-frame ones, with some missing. Among some 2,100,000 clones listed, 85% to 95% were seen once. In regard to this clone: What it recognizes is unknown.

Study-level results: Memory subsets generally showed lower estimated richness than naive subsets.

Selected positively for CCR7 and CD45RO-negative, naive CD8 cells excluded terminally differentiated effector memory CD45RA+ cells. Donors comprised healthy HIV-negative adults lacking recent acute infections or vaccinations. The CDR3 spans 15 residues. Unmatched junction bases numbered 6, after V lost 1 base and J lost 8 bases. CDR1 and CDR2 from the germline V gene are MDHEN and SYDVKM. The chain links TRBV28 to TRBJ1-3; 9 bases align to TRBD1. This TCR was sampled from a man between 18 and 29 years old in good health. Some clones in this sample may be carry-over from other donors' samples. Sequencing was performed on naive CD8+ T cells from PBMCs. CDR3 protein: CASSLSPTGGDTIYF. The CDR3, as DNA: TGTGCCAGCAGTTTATCGCCGACAGGGGGGGACACCATATATTTT. Variable domain in full (rest from reference TRBV28 and TRBJ1-3): DVKVTQSSRYLVKRTGEKVFLECVQDMDHENMFWYRQDPGLGLRLIYFSYDVKMKEKGDIPEGYSVSREKKERFSLILESASTNQTSMYLCASSLSPTGGDTIYFGEGSWLTVV.